Following are 5 T cell receptor beta chains from one sample sequenced in a study of cytomegalovirus exposure and HLA in healthy donors. The PCR used 60 Vbeta and 13 Jbeta primers. The assay was immunoSEQ multiplex PCR, and TCRdb's table has in-frame clones only and misses some. The data hold hundreds of thousands of clones, with roughly 85% observed a single time. Sequencing used PBMCs. These receptors were collected from a man between 18 and 35 years old in good health and CMV-seronegative.

J is TRBJ2-1 and V is TRBV7-2; D may be TRBD2 (5 bases). The CDR3 consists of 16 residues. Germline V gene data show CDR1 as SGHTA and CDR2 as FQGNSA. Between the trimmed V and J ends, which lost 5 bases and 0 bases, there was a span of 14 bases. CDR3 sequence: CASSASFSVSYNEQFF. The CDR3 region has the DNA TGTGCCAGCAGCGCCTCATTTAGCGTCTCCTACAATGAGCAGTTCTTC. Combining the CDR3 with reference TRBV7-2 and TRBJ2-1 gives the whole variable domain GAGVSQSPSNKVTEKGKDVELRCDPISGHTALYWYRQSLGQGLEFLIYFQGNSAPDKSGLPSDRFSAERTGGSVSTLTIQRTQQEDSAVYLCASSASFSVSYNEQFFGPGTRLTVL.

The CDR3 spells CASSRTGGEGYAFF. The CDR3 coding sequence is TGTGCCAGCAGTCGAACAGGGGGTGAGGGATACGCTTTCTTT. The chain has TRBV28 and TRBJ1-1; 8 positions match TRBD1. V was pared by 5 bases and J by 11 bases, with 13 bases of the junction left unmatched. The CDR3 loop spans 14 amino acids. Germline V gives CDR1 MDHEN, CDR2 SYDVKM. Drawing the rest from reference TRBV28 and TRBJ1-1, the complete variable domain is DVKVTQSSRYLVKRTGEKVFLECVQDMDHENMFWYRQDPGLGLRLIYFSYDVKMKEKGDIPEGYSVSREKKERFSLILESASTNQTSMYLCASSRTGGEGYAFFGQGTRLTVV.

This chain links TRBV4-3 with TRBJ1-1; no clear D. CDR1 and CDR2 from the germline V gene are LGHNA and YSLEER. The CDR3 runs to 15 residues. Trimming stripped 1 base from V and 1 base from J, with 10 bases between. This CDR3 is CASSQVVAGNTEAFF. CDR3 coding DNA: TGCGCCAGCAGCCAAGTTGTGGCGGGGAACACTGAAGCTTTCTTT.

The rearrangement joins TRBV11-2 to TRBJ2-4; 7 bases align to TRBD1. Germline trimming cut 5 bases from V and 3 bases from J; bases unmatched to any gene: 7. The CDR3 sequence is 15 residues long. Germline lookup yields CDR1 SGHAT and CDR2 FQNNGV. The CDR3 loop is CASSPAGGGKNIQYF. The CDR3, as DNA: TGTGCCAGCAGCCCCGCAGGGGGTGGCAAAAACATTCAGTACTTC.

The V gene is TRBV27, the J gene TRBJ2-2; the match to TRBD2 covers 9 bases. With 5 bases clipped from V and 9 bases from J, the junction kept 7 bases outside the gene matches. This CDR3 comprises 14 residues. Germline CDR1 is MNHEY and CDR2 is SMNVEV (reference sequence). The CDR3 reads CASSPLAGTRELFF. The CDR3, as DNA: TGTGCCAGCAGTCCTCTAGCGGGAACTAGGGAGCTGTTTTTT.